This entry lists 32 T cell receptor beta chains sequenced from one sample in a study of CD8 T cells in ankylosing spondylitis. Which antigens these TCRs recognize remains unknown. TCRdb called the 5' RACE reads again in MiXCR, with one record for every CDR3 protein. The sample lists approximately 540,000 distinct CDR3 sequences; 10% to 15% were seen once. Study outcomes and limitations: Typical of ankylosing spondylitis blood, it appeared, was a TCR beta motif of under 10 highly homologous variants.

Sequencing was carried out using blood, either unsorted or a sorted T cell fraction (not recorded which). The receptors originated from a male donor with ankylosing spondylitis.

This clonotype was counted many times. The CDR3 nucleotides read TGTGCCAGCAGTTACGGGGTGAAGCAGTACTTC. It is translated as CASSYGVKQYF. The genes are TRBV6-2 or TRBV6-3 and TRBJ2-7; D is undetermined. V lost 2 bases, J lost 8 bases, and 7 bases lay in between. Germline-derived CDR1 and CDR2 are MNHEY and SVGEGT. The CDR3 sequence is 11 residues long.

This clonotype came up a few times. The gene calls are TRBV6-1 and TRBJ1-1; D not certain. Trimming left V 8 bases short and J 3 bases short, with 10 bases between. CDR1 and CDR2 (germline): MNHNS, SASEGT. This CDR3 is 12 amino acids long. The CDR3 spells CASDKVDTEAFF. The CDR3 DNA follows: TGTGCCAGCGATAAGGTCGACACTGAAGCTTTCTTT.

This chain connects TRBV5-1 to TRBJ2-6; unclear D gene. The CDR3 loop spans 17 amino acids. V was cut by 0 bases and J by 0 bases, with 10 bases left in between. Per the germline V gene, CDR1 is SGHRS and CDR2 is YFSETQ. The CDR3 sequence: CASSLVQDSSGANVLTF. The CDR3 coding sequence is TGCGCCAGCAGCTTGGTTCAGGATAGCTCTGGGGCCAACGTCCTGACTTTC. Full variable domain (remainder filled in from reference TRBV5-1 and TRBJ2-6): KAGVTQTPRYLIKTRGQQVTLSCSPISGHRSVSWYQQTPGQGLQFLFEYFSETQRNKGNFPGRFSGRQFSNSRSEMNVSTLELGDSALYLCASSLVQDSSGANVLTFGAGSRLTVL.

The table lists this clonotype with many counts. The rearrangement uses TRBV29-1 and TRBJ2-7; 11 nucleotides agree with TRBD2. The CDR3 is 15 amino acids. CDR1 is SQVTM and CDR2 is ANQGSEA in the germline V gene. Trimming removed 4 bases from V and 2 bases from J; junction bases left unmatched: 7. The CDR3 bases are TGCAGCGTTGCGCTAGCGGGAGGCCACCCCTACGAGCAGTACTTC. This encodes CSVALAGGHPYEQYF.

This clonotype has more than one count but fewer than ten. The genes are TRBV20-1 and TRBJ1-3; no firm D call. This CDR3 has 16 amino acids. The germline V and J ends were trimmed by 0 bases and 9 bases, with 21 bases remaining between them. Germline V gene sequence: CDR1 DFQATT, CDR2 SNEGSKA (reference sequence). The CDR3, as DNA: TGCAGTGCTAGAGATCGGGTCATCGCAGACGGCGGCACCATATATTTT. The encoded protein is CSARDRVIADGGTIYF.

This clonotype was seen many times. The chain has TRBV12-3 or TRBV12-4 and TRBJ2-5; D not resolved. This CDR3 region has 11 residues. V lost 5 bases, J lost 0 bases, and 1 base lay in between. The CDR3 region is CASSHQETQYF. DNA for the CDR3: TGTGCCAGCAGTCACCAAGAGACCCAGTACTTC.

This chain links TRBV5-1 with TRBJ1-2, with D possibly being TRBD1 (5 bases). Trimming pared 4 bases from V and 2 bases from J, leaving 12 bases between. Looked up from germline, CDR1 is SGHRS and CDR2 is YFSETQ. CDR3 length: 14 amino acids. CDR3 nucleotides: TGCGCCAGCAGCAGGGACGGTACGAACTATGGCTACACCTTC. This codes for CASSRDGTNYGYTF. The variable domain in full, with the rest retrieved from reference TRBV5-1 and TRBJ1-2, is KAGVTQTPRYLIKTRGQQVTLSCSPISGHRSVSWYQQTPGQGLQFLFEYFSETQRNKGNFPGRFSGRQFSNSRSEMNVSTLELGDSALYLCASSRDGTNYGYTFGSGTRLTVV.

The gene calls are TRBV7-2 and TRBJ1-3; D may be TRBD1 (5 bases). This CDR3 region has 15 residues. The ends were cut back, 1 base at V and 4 bases at J, with 11 bases in the middle. Germline lookup yields CDR1 SGHTA and CDR2 FQGNSA. DNA of the CDR3: TGTGCCAGCAGCTTAGGGCCAGGGCGGGGAAACACCATATATTTT. Protein sequence: CASSLGPGRGNTIYF.

This clonotype turned up a few times. The chain has TRBV5-1 and TRBJ2-7; TRBD2 agrees at 15 bases. Trimming cost V 8 bases and J 2 bases; bases outside gene matches: 11. Germline V CDR1 and CDR2: SGHRS, YFSETQ. This CDR3 has 17 amino acids. The CDR3 is CASEPGLAGGLPYEQYF. CDR3 sequence (DNA): TGCGCCAGTGAACCGGGACTAGCGGGAGGCCTCCCCTACGAGCAGTACTTC.

The chain uses TRBV7-2 and TRBJ1-4, with 9 bases lining up with TRBD1. Germline values: CDR1 SGHTA, CDR2 FQGNSA. The CDR3 spans 15 residues. Unmatched junction bases numbered 4, after V lost 3 bases and J lost 5 bases. The CDR3 DNA sequence: TGTGCCAGCAGCTTGGACAGGGGAGCAAATGAAAAACTGTTTTTT. This sequence encodes CASSLDRGANEKLFF.

This clonotype was observed a handful of times. The J gene is TRBJ1-1, the V gene TRBV5-1; 8 nucleotides match TRBD1. Trimming cost V 4 bases and J 5 bases; bases outside gene matches: 10. Germline CDR1 SGHRS, CDR2 YFSETQ. The CDR3 length is 15 residues. In DNA form, the CDR3 reads TGCGCCAGCAGCGATCCGCAGGGGGCTTGGACTGAAGCTTTCTTT. It yields the protein CASSDPQGAWTEAFF.

The chain combines TRBV5-1 with TRBJ2-3; 7 bases line up with TRBD2. CDR1 SGHRS and CDR2 YFSETQ come from the germline V gene. This CDR3 region has 16 residues. With V trimmed by 3 bases and J by 4 bases, 11 bases remained unmatched. CDR3 protein: CASSSGTTRVPDTQYF. The CDR3, as DNA: TGCGCCAGCAGCTCAGGGACTACAAGGGTCCCAGATACGCAGTATTTT.

This clonotype was detected many times. The chain employs TRBV3-1 and TRBJ1-1; D is unclear. V was cut by 2 bases and J by 3 bases, with 4 bases left in between. The CDR3 contains 12 residues. The germline CDR1 and CDR2 sequences are LGHDT and YNNKEL (reference sequence). Written as DNA, the CDR3 is TGTGCCAGCAGCCAAAGAGACACTGAAGCTTTCTTT. It yields the protein CASSQRDTEAFF.

This clonotype was seen only a few times. This sequence joins TRBV7-9 and TRBJ2-7; D may be TRBD2 (5 bases). V lost 3 bases and J 5 bases, leaving 11 bases between the germline ends. The CDR3 is 13 residues long. Germline V lookup: CDR1 SEHNR, CDR2 FQNEAQ (reference sequence). The CDR3 DNA reads as TGTGCCAGCAGCTTTAGCGAGGTTCACGAGCAGTACTTC. This sequence encodes CASSFSEVHEQYF.

The CDR3 sequence is CASRQGQRLAGANYNEQFF. CDR3 DNA: TGCGCCAGCAGACAAGGACAGAGACTAGCGGGAGCCAACTACAATGAGCAGTTCTTC. This chain connects TRBV5-1 to TRBJ2-1; 12 bases line up with TRBD2. The CDR3 totals 19 residues. Per the germline V gene, CDR1 is SGHRS and CDR2 is YFSETQ. V was pared by 5 bases and J by 3 bases, with 15 bases of the junction left unmatched.

This clonotype has more than one count but fewer than ten. The chain links TRBV5-1 to TRBJ2-4; 14 nucleotides align to TRBD2. This CDR3 has 18 amino acids. Per germline, CDR1 SGHRS and CDR2 YFSETQ. The V segment lost 4 bases and the J segment 3 bases; nucleotides outside the gene matches: 9. In nucleotides, the CDR3 is TGCGCCAGCAGCCAGACTAGCGGGAGGGCCAAAGGCAAAAACATTCAGTACTTC. Its protein product is CASSQTSGRAKGKNIQYF.

This clonotype was observed a handful of times. The chain couples TRBV12-3 or TRBV12-4 to TRBJ2-7; either TRBD1 or TRBD2 may supply D (5 bases each). This CDR3 comprises 13 residues. Trimming cost V 6 bases and J 7 bases, with 16 bases left between them. The CDR3 nucleotides read TGTGCCAGCAGGGGGGACCTACGTCGGGAGCAGTACTTC. Residues: CASRGDLRREQYF.

This clonotype was seen repeatedly, ten times or more. This chain uses TRBV5-1 with TRBJ1-4; D not certain. V was cut by 1 base and J by 8 bases, with 12 bases left in between. The V gene's germline CDR1 is SGHRS and CDR2 YFSETQ. The CDR3 loop spans 14 amino acids. CDR3 loop: CASSLRSSDEKLFF. In nucleotides, the CDR3 is TGCGCCAGCAGCTTGCGGTCCAGCGACGAAAAACTGTTTTTT.

V and J are TRBV4-2 and TRBJ2-5, with 7 bases identical to TRBD1. The germline CDR1 and CDR2 sequences are LGHNA and YNFKEQ. CDR3 size: 14 residues. The V gene end was trimmed by 8 bases and the J gene end by 3 bases; junction bases not matched to a gene: 9. The CDR3 spells CASQAGGSKETQYF. The CDR3, as DNA: TGTGCCAGCCAAGCAGGGGGTTCAAAAGAGACCCAGTACTTC.

The chain carries TRBV7-2 and TRBJ1-2, with no clear D. The ends were cut back, 1 base at V and 8 bases at J, with 11 bases in the middle. Germline CDR1 SGHTA, CDR2 FQGNSA. CDR3 size: 13 residues. DNA of the CDR3: TGTGCCAGCAGCTTAGAAGTCGACCGAGGCTACACCTTC. Translation gives CASSLEVDRGYTF.

This clonotype was seen at least ten times. The chain joins TRBV29-1 to TRBJ1-1, with D maybe TRBD1 (5 bases). CDR1 is SQVTM, CDR2 ANQGSEA, per germline. This CDR3 region has 13 residues. V dropped 3 bases and J dropped 0 bases, with 8 bases sitting between them. In DNA form, the CDR3 reads TGCAGCGTTGACCAGGGACTGAACACTGAAGCTTTCTTT. Translation: CSVDQGLNTEAFF. Based on the CDR3 plus reference TRBV29-1 and TRBJ1-1, the full variable domain is SAVISQKPSRDICQRGTSLTIQCQVDSQVTMMFWYRQQPGQSLTLIATANQGSEATYESGFVIDKFPISRPNLTFSTLTVSNMSPEDSSIYLCSVDQGLNTEAFFGQGTRLTVV.

The chain has TRBV9 and TRBJ1-1; no reliable D call. The CDR3 spans 15 residues. V lost 4 bases, J lost 1 base, and 14 bases lay in between. Germline CDR1 and CDR2: SGDLS and YYNGEE. CDR3 protein: CASSTLYSANTEAFF. The CDR3 DNA sequence: TGTGCCAGCAGCACCTTGTACAGTGCGAACACTGAAGCTTTCTTT.

This clonotype has a count of ten or more. CDR3 loop: CASSDRQDLQPQHF. The CDR3 nucleotides read TGTGCCAGCAGTGACCGACAGGATCTTCAGCCCCAGCATTTT. V is TRBV12-3 or TRBV12-4 and J is TRBJ1-5, with a weak D call TRBD1 (6 bases). CDR3 length: 14 amino acids. V lost 5 bases to trimming and J lost 6 bases, with 14 bases between them.

This clonotype was counted a few times. The chain links TRBV5-6 to TRBJ2-3, with a tentative D call TRBD2 (5 bases). The V and J ends lost 0 bases and 1 base respectively, with 15 bases between them. Per the germline V gene, CDR1 is SGHDT and CDR2 is YYEEEE. The CDR3 sequence is 17 residues long. The CDR3 DNA reads TGTGCCAGCAGCTTGGCCGAGTGGGGAGTTCGCACAGATACGCAGTATTTT. Protein: CASSLAEWGVRTDTQYF. Based on the CDR3 plus reference TRBV5-6 and TRBJ2-3, the full variable domain is DAGVTQSPTHLIKTRGQQVTLRCSPKSGHDTVSWYQQALGQGPQFIFQYYEEEERQRGNFPDRFSGHQFPNYSSELNVNALLLGDSALYLCASSLAEWGVRTDTQYFGPGTRLTVL.

The table lists this clonotype with many counts. The junction departs from the called germline gene at one end, perhaps through a read error. The chain has TRBV5-1 and TRBJ2-1; D ambiguous. The CDR3 spans 14 residues. CDR1 and CDR2 from the germline V gene are SGHRS and YFSETQ. CDR3 region: CASSLAISYKEQFF. The CDR3 DNA follows: TGCGCCAGCAGCTTGGCCATTAGCTACAAAGAGCAGTTCTTC.

This clonotype was detected ten times or more. The chain is built from TRBV3-1 and TRBJ1-1; no definite D call. The CDR3 runs to 11 residues. CDR1 is LGHDT, CDR2 YNNKEL, per germline (reference sequence). V was cut by 6 bases and J by 4 bases, with 6 bases left in between. CDR3 DNA sequence: TGTGCCAGCAGTCGAGGCACTGAAGCTTTCTTT. The encoded protein is CASSRGTEAFF.

The J gene is TRBJ1-1, the V gene TRBV20-1; D ambiguous. V was clipped by 5 bases and J by 1 base, with 11 bases between them. This CDR3 has 13 residues. Germline V CDR1 and CDR2: DFQATT, SNEGSKA (reference sequence). CDR3 residues: CSASRWGNTEAFF. CDR3 nucleotide sequence: TGCAGTGCTTCAAGGTGGGGGAACACTGAAGCTTTCTTT.

This clonotype was observed many times. The chain employs TRBV5-1 and TRBJ2-7; tentative D call: TRBD2 (5 bases). The V gene's germline CDR1 is SGHRS and CDR2 YFSETQ. The CDR3 spans 14 residues. Trimming took 4 bases from V and 6 from J, leaving 17 bases between them. CDR3 DNA sequence: TGCGCCAGCAGCCCGACCGGACCCCGGGGCGAGCAGTACGTC. It codes for CASSPTGPRGEQYV.

This chain links TRBV5-5 with TRBJ1-3; the D gene is possibly TRBD1 (5 bases). V was cut by 6 bases and J by 2 bases, with 15 bases left in between. Germline V gene lookup returns CDR1 SGHKS and CDR2 YYEKEE (reference sequence). CDR3 length equals 15 residues. This CDR3 is CASKRDPLTGNTIYF. CDR3 DNA: TGTGCCAGCAAAAGGGACCCTCTAACTGGAAACACCATATATTTT.

This chain uses TRBV14 with TRBJ1-1; D unresolved. Deletions cut 0 bases from V and 1 base from J, with 9 bases between. CDR1 and CDR2 from the germline V gene are SGHDN and FVKESK. This CDR3 region has 15 residues. CDR3 protein: CASSQDIVSNTEAFF. For the CDR3, the DNA is TGTGCCAGCAGCCAAGACATCGTATCGAACACTGAAGCTTTCTTT.

The J gene is TRBJ2-2, the V gene TRBV11-3; weak D call: TRBD2 (6 bases). Trimming left V 5 bases short and J 6 bases short, with 10 bases between. The germline CDR1 and CDR2 sequences are SGHNT and YENEEA. The CDR3 is 13 residues long. As DNA, the CDR3 is TGTGCCAGCAGCCAGGAGGGTCCCGGGGAGCTGTTTTTT. Protein product: CASSQEGPGELFF.

The chain recombines TRBV29-1 with TRBJ2-7; D possibly corresponds to TRBD1 (6 bases). This CDR3 region has 13 residues. V lost 3 bases to trimming and J lost 5 bases, with 14 bases between them. Germline V gives CDR1 SQVTM, CDR2 ANQGSEA. CDR3 sequence reads: CSVEGAGSDEQYF. As DNA, the CDR3 is TGCAGCGTTGAGGGGGCAGGGTCCGACGAGCAGTACTTC.